This T cell receptor (beta chain) is from a study of early T cells in non-severe SARS-CoV-2 infection. Study context: Sequenced bulk RNA came from whole blood that was unsorted, and chains were unpaired.

This clonotype was detected a few times. Each CDR3 protein is one row after TCRdb ran MiXCR on the 5' RACE reads. The data hold about 69,000 distinct CDR3 sequences, with about 9% observed a single time. The ends were cut back, 0 bases at V and 0 bases at J, with 5 bases in the middle. The CDR3 consists of 14 residues. The germline CDR1 and CDR2 sequences are MNHEY and SVGAGI. The genes are TRBV6-5 and TRBJ1-2, with D unresolved. Sequences were obtained from whole blood. This receptor was obtained from an adult who was a healthcare worker with PCR-confirmed SARS-CoV-2 infection or an uninfected control (not recorded which). The DNA for the CDR3 is TGTGCCAGCAGTTACTCGGAAGCTAACTATGGCTACACCTTC. It yields the protein CASSYSEANYGYTF.